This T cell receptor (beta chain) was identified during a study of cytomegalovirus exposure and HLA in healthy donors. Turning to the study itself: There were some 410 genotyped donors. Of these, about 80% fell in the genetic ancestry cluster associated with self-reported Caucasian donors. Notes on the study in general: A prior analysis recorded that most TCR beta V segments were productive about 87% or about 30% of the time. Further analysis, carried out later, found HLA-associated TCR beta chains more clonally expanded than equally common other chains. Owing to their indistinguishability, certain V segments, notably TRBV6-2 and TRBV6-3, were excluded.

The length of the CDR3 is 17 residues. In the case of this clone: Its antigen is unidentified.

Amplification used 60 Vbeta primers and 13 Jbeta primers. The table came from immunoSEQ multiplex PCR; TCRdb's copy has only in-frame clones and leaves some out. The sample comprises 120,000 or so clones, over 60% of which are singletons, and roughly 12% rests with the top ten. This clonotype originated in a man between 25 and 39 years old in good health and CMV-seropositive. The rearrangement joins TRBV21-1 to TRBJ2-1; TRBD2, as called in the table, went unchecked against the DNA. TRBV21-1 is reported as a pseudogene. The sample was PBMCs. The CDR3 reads CASSSSRGGGSYNEQFF. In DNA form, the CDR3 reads TGTGCCAGCAGCTCCTCCCGTGGGGGGGGCTCCTACAATGAGCAGTTCTTC.